This T cell receptor beta chain was captured in a study of PD-1 blockade in classical Hodgkin lymphoma. All patients experienced relapse after autologous stem cell transplantation, and brentuximab vedotin exposure was variable. This clone is a singleton in its sample. A read error is the likely source, as a far larger clone sits one nucleotide away. Sequencing used immunoSEQ multiplex PCR; TCRdb keeps in-frame clones, though not all of them. The table has about 110,000 clones, 80% to 90% seen once. This CDR3 comprises 16 residues. V lost 2 bases, J lost 2 bases, and 6 bases stayed unmatched. Looked up from germline, CDR1 is MNHEY and CDR2 is SVGAGI.

This clonotype originated in a human donor with classical Hodgkin lymphoma. The genes are TRBV6-5 and TRBJ1-2; 9 nucleotides match TRBD1. The source was peripheral blood mononuclear cells (PBMCs), collected before the second cycle of nivolumab. The CDR3 DNA reads TGTGCCAGCAGTTACAAAACAGGGGGCGGAAACTATGGCTACACCTTC. Protein product: CASSYKTGGGNYGYTF.